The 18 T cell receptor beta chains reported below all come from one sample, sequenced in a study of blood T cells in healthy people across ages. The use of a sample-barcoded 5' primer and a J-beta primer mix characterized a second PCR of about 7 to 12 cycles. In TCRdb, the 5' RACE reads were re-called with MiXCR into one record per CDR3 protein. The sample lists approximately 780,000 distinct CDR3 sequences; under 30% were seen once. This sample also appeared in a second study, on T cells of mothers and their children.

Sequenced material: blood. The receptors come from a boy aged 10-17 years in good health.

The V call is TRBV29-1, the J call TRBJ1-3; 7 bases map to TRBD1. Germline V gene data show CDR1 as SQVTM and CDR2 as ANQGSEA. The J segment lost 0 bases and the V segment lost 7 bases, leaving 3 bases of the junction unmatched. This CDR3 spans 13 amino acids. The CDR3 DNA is TGCAGCGCGGGGACAGCCTCTGGAAACACCATATATTTT. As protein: CSAGTASGNTIYF.

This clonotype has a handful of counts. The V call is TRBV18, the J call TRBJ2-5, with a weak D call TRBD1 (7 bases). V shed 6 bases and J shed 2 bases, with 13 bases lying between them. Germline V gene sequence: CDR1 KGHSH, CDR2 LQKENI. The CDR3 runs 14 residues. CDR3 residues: CASSRGTVQETQYF. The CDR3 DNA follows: TGTGCCAGCTCTCGCGGGACAGTACAAGAGACCCAGTACTTC.

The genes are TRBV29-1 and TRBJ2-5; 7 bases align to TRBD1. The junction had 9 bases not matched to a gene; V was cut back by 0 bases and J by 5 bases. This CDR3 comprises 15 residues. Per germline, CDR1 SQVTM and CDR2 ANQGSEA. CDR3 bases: TGCAGCGTTGAAGAGGTACAAACAGGGGTCGAGACCCAGTACTTC. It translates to CSVEEVQTGVETQYF.

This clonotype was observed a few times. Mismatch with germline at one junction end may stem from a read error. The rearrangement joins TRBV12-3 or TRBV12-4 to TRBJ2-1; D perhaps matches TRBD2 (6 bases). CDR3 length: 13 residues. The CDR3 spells CANRLGPYTEQFF. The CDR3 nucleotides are TGTGCCAATCGACTAGGCCCTTACACTGAGCAGTTCTTC.

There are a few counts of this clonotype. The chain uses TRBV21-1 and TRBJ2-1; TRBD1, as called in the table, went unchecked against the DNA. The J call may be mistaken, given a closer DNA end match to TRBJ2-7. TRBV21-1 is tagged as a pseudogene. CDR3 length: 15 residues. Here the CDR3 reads CASTQPRDRGGEQYF. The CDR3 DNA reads TGTGCCAGCACCCAACCCCGGGACAGGGGAGGCGAGCAGTACTTC.

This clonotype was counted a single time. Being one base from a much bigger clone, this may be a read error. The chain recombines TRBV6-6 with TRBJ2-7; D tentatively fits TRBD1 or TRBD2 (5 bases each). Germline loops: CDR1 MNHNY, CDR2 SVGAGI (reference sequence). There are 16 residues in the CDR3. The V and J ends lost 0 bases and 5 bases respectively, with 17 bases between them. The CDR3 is CASSYSGRGVVNEQYF. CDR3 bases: TGTGCCAGCAGTTACTCGGGACGGGGTGTGGTGAACGAGCAGTACTTC.

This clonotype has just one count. This CDR3 is CASSQDGAPTNEQFF. The CDR3 DNA sequence: TGTGCCAGCAGCCAAGATGGGGCCCCGACCAATGAGCAGTTCTTC. This sequence joins TRBV3-1 and TRBJ2-1, with TRBD1 as a possible D gene (5 bases). Per the germline V gene, CDR1 is LGHDT and CDR2 is YNNKEL (reference sequence). CDR3 length equals 15 residues. Trimming left V 0 bases short and J 6 bases short, with 12 bases between.

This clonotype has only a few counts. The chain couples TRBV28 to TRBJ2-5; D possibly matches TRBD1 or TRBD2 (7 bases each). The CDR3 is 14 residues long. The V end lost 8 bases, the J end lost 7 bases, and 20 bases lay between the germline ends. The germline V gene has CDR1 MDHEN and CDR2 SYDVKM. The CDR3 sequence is CASAQGGAGATQYF. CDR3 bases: TGTGCCAGCGCCCAGGGGGGGGCCGGGGCGACCCAGTACTTC.

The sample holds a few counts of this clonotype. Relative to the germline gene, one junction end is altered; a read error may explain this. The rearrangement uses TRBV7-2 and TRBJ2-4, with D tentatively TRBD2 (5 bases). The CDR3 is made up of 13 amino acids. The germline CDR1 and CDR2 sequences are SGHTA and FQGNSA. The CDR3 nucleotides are TGTGCCGGCAGCGGACTAGCCAAAAACATTCAGTACTTC. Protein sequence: CAGSGLAKNIQYF.

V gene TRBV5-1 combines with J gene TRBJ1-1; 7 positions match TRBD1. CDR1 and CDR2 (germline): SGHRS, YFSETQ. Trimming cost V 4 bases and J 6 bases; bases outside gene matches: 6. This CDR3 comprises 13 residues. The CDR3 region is CASSARDSSEAFF. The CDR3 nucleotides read TGCGCCAGCAGCGCGCGGGACAGCTCTGAAGCTTTCTTT.

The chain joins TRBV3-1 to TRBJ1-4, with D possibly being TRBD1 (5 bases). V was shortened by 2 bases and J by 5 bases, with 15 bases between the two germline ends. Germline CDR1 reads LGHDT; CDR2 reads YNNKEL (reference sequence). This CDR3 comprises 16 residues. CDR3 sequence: CASSQISTAGNEKLFF. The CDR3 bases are TGTGCCAGCAGCCAAATCTCAACGGCAGGGAATGAAAAACTGTTTTTT.

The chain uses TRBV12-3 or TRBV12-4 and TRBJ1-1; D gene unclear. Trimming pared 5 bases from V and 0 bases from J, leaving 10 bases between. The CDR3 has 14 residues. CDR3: CASSLFWMNTEAFF. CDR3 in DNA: TGTGCCAGCAGTCTATTTTGGATGAACACTGAAGCTTTCTTT.

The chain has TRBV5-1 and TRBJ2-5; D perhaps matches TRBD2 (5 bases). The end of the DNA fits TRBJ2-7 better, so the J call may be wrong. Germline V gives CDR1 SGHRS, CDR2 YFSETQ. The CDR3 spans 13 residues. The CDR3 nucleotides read TGCGCCAGCAGCTTGGAGCCCGGGAACGAGCAGTACTTC. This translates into CASSLEPGNEQYF.

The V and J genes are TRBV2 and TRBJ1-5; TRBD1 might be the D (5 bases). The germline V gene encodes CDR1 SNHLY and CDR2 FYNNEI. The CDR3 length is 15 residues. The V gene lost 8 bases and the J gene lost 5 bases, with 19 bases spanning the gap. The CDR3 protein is CASGDRGAGDQPQHF. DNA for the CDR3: TGTGCCAGCGGGGATAGAGGGGCAGGCGATCAGCCCCAGCATTTT.

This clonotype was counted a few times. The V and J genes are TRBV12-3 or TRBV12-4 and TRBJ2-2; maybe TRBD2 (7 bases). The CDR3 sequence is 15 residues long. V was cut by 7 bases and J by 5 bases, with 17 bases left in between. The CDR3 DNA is TGTGCCAGCACCCCCGGGGGGCTGGCGACCGGGGAGCTGTTTTTT. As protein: CASTPGGLATGELFF.

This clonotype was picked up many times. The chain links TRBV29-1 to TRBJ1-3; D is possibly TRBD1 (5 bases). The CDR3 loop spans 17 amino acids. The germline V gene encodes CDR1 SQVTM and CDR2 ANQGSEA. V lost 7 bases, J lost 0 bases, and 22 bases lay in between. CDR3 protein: CSAWGVWGTGSGNTIYF. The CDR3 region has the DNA TGCAGCGCCTGGGGCGTCTGGGGGACTGGCTCTGGAAACACCATATATTTT.

CDR3 coding DNA: TGTGCCAGCAGAGCAGGGGATGGCTACACCTTC. It is translated as CASRAGDGYTF. V gene TRBV6-1 combines with J gene TRBJ1-2, with a possible D match to TRBD1 (6 bases). Germline-derived CDR1 and CDR2 are MNHNS and SASEGT. The CDR3 is 11 residues long. Trimming shortened V by 6 bases and J by 6 bases, and 8 bases separated the two germline ends.

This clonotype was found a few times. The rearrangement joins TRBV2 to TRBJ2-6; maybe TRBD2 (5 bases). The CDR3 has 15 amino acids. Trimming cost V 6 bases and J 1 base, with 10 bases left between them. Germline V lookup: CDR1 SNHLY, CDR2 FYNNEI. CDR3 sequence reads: CASRRVRSGANVLTF. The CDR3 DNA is TGTGCCAGCAGGAGGGTGAGATCTGGGGCCAACGTCCTGACTTTC.